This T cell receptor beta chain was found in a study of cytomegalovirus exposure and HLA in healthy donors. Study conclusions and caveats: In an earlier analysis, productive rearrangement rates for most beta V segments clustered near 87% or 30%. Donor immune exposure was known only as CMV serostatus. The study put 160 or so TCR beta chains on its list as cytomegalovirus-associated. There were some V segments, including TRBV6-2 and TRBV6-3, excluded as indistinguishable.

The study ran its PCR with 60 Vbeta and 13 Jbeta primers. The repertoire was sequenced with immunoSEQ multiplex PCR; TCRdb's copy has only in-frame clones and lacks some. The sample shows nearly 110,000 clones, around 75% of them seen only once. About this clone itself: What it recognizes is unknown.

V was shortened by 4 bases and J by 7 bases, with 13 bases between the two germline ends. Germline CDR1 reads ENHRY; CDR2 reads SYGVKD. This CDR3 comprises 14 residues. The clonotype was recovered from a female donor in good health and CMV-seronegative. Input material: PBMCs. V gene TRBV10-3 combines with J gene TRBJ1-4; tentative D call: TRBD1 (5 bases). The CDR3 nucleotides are TGTGCCATCAGTGTAGGGGCTTCGGGTGAAAAACTGTTTTTT. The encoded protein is CAISVGASGEKLFF.